The 21 T cell receptor beta chains presented below share a single source sample, sequenced in a study of yellow fever vaccine responses in identical twins. MiXCR, applied by TCRdb to the RT-PCR reads, yields one record per CDR3 protein. The top ten clones hold 6.3% of a sample with about 2,000 distinct CDR3 sequences, 80% to 85% of them seen once. This sample comprised T cells from blood (PBMCs), unsorted or a sorted subset (not recorded which), obtained before or after yellow fever vaccination (not recorded which). All receptors derive from a young woman who received the yellow fever vaccine.

This clonotype has just one count. V usage is TRBV19 and J usage is TRBJ2-2; tentative D call: TRBD1 (5 bases). Germline CDR1 LNHDA, CDR2 SQIVND (reference sequence). Trimming cost V 4 bases and J 1 base, with 7 bases left between them. CDR3 length: 14 residues. In DNA form, the CDR3 reads TGTGCCAGTAGTACAGGGATGAACACCGGGGAGCTGTTTTTT. Encoded protein: CASSTGMNTGELFF.

This chain links TRBV11-3 with TRBJ1-5; 8 positions agree with TRBD1. The CDR3 spans 15 residues. Germline V gene sequence: CDR1 SGHNT, CDR2 YENEEA. The trim removed 8 bases at V and 7 bases at J, leaving 13 bases unmatched. The DNA for the CDR3 is TGTGCCAGCCTCCCTCTCCAGGGGGCGGGACAGCCCCAGCATTTT. Translated: CASLPLQGAGQPQHF.

The V call is TRBV15, the J call TRBJ2-5; 7 bases line up with TRBD1. This CDR3 contains 14 residues. V lost 1 base to trimming and J lost 2 bases; unmatched junction nucleotides: 1. Germline-derived CDR1 and CDR2 are LNHNV and YYDKDF (reference sequence). The DNA for the CDR3 is TGTGCCACCAGCAGAGCGGACAGGCAAGAGACCCAGTACTTC. Translated: CATSRADRQETQYF.

V and J are TRBV12-3 or TRBV12-4 and TRBJ2-7, with 9 bases fitting TRBD2. The J segment lost 4 bases and the V segment lost 6 bases, leaving 7 bases of the junction unmatched. This CDR3 is 14 amino acids long. The CDR3 here is CASRISGSLYEQYF. CDR3 nucleotide sequence: TGTGCCAGCAGAATTAGCGGGAGTTTGTACGAGCAGTACTTC.

This clonotype was recorded a few times. The chain combines TRBV19 with TRBJ1-5, with 11 positions matching TRBD1. The CDR3 extends over 15 amino acids. Per germline, CDR1 LNHDA and CDR2 SQIVND (reference sequence). Trimming at V came to 9 bases and at J to 7 bases, leaving 11 bases not matched to a gene. CDR3 sequence: CASDTGTGGRQPQHF. The CDR3 DNA follows: TGTGCCAGCGACACCGGGACAGGGGGTCGACAGCCCCAGCATTTT.

The J gene is TRBJ1-5, the V gene TRBV5-1, with D possibly matching TRBD1 (6 bases). Looked up from germline, CDR1 is SGHRS and CDR2 is YFSETQ. Trimming removed 1 base from V and 7 bases from J, with 15 bases in between. The CDR3 loop spans 15 amino acids. The CDR3 DNA is TGCGCCAGCAGCTTGTCAGGGGCGCGTAGACAGCCCCAGCATTTT. This sequence encodes CASSLSGARRQPQHF.

This clonotype was observed a handful of times. This chain connects TRBV29-1 to TRBJ2-1; TRBD2 agrees at 11 bases. Germline trimming cut 7 bases from V and 6 bases from J; bases unmatched to any gene: 8. This CDR3 comprises 14 residues. Germline assignment: CDR1 SQVTM and CDR2 ANQGSEA. CDR3 in amino acids: CSATGTSGFNEQFF. CDR3 sequence (DNA): TGCAGCGCCACCGGGACTAGCGGATTCAATGAGCAGTTCTTC.

This clonotype occurred a few times. V gene TRBV12-3 or TRBV12-4 combines with J gene TRBJ1-1, with a tentative D call TRBD1 (5 bases). The CDR3 contains 13 residues. Trimming stripped 3 bases from V and 0 bases from J, with 5 bases between. The CDR3 DNA follows: TGTGCCAGCAGTTTGGGGGTGAACACTGAAGCTTTCTTT. Protein: CASSLGVNTEAFF.

V usage is TRBV11-1 and J usage is TRBJ2-1; no definite D call. The CDR3 covers 12 residues. V lost 4 bases and J 7 bases, leaving 8 bases between the germline ends. Germline V lookup: CDR1 SGHAT, CDR2 FQDESV (reference sequence). The CDR3: CASSWPQNEQFF. As DNA, the CDR3 is TGTGCCAGCAGCTGGCCTCAAAATGAGCAGTTCTTC.

The chain carries TRBV6-1 and TRBJ2-7; 8 bases are shared with TRBD1. The CDR3 extends over 15 amino acids. With 3 bases clipped from V and 4 bases from J, the junction kept 8 bases outside the gene matches. CDR1 is MNHNS, CDR2 SASEGT, per germline. The CDR3: CASSDIRQGRYEQYV. The CDR3 coding sequence is TGTGCCAGCAGTGATATTCGACAGGGGCGGTACGAGCAGTACGTC.

J is TRBJ1-6 and V is TRBV20-1; 7 bases agree with TRBD1. V lost 6 bases, J lost 5 bases, and 4 bases stayed unmatched. The CDR3 sequence is 13 residues long. CDR1 and CDR2 (germline): DFQATT, SNEGSKA (reference sequence). Here the CDR3 DNA reads TGCAGTGCCGGGACAGACCATAATTCACCCCTCCACTTT. It translates to CSAGTDHNSPLHF.

This rearrangement joins TRBV13 to TRBJ1-5; TRBD1 aligns across 7 bases. V gave up 5 bases and J gave up 4 bases; unmatched junction bases: 5. Germline assignment: CDR1 PRHDT and CDR2 FYEKMQ (reference sequence). CDR3 size: 14 residues. The CDR3 DNA follows: TGTGCCAGCAGCGTACAGGGGTCTAATCAGCCCCAGCATTTT. It codes for CASSVQGSNQPQHF.

This chain joins TRBV29-1 and TRBJ2-1, with D unresolved. The CDR3 consists of 12 residues. Deletions cut 4 bases from V and 6 bases from J, with 10 bases between. The germline CDR1 and CDR2 sequences are SQVTM and ANQGSEA. In DNA form, the CDR3 reads TGCAGCGTTGGGGCGGCCATCAATGAGCAGTTCTTC. This gives the protein CSVGAAINEQFF.

J is TRBJ2-2 and V is TRBV4-1; TRBD1 or TRBD2 may be the D gene (7 bases each). V lost 0 bases and J lost 9, with 14 bases in between. CDR3 length: 15 amino acids. CDR1 MGHRA and CDR2 YSYEKL come from the germline V gene. The CDR3 protein is CASSQDRGGGRELFF. The CDR3 DNA follows: TGCGCCAGCAGCCAAGATCGGGGAGGGGGCCGGGAGCTGTTTTTT.

The chain links TRBV18 to TRBJ1-5, with D possibly being TRBD1 (5 bases). Germline assignment: CDR1 KGHSH and CDR2 LQKENI. CDR3 length: 15 amino acids. V was shortened by 3 bases and J by 4 bases, with 13 bases between the two germline ends. The CDR3 DNA reads as TGTGCCAGCTCACCGACGGGGACGGGAAATCAGCCCCAGCATTTT. Protein product: CASSPTGTGNQPQHF. Combining the CDR3 with reference TRBV18 and TRBJ1-5 gives the whole variable domain NAGVMQNPRHLVRRRGQEARLRCSPMKGHSHVYWYRQLPEEGLKFMVYLQKENIIDESGMPKERFSAEFPKEGPSILRIQQVVRGDSAAYFCASSPTGTGNQPQHFGDGTRLSIL.

The rearrangement uses TRBV12-3 or TRBV12-4 and TRBJ1-5, with a tentative D call TRBD1 (5 bases). This CDR3 contains 14 residues. Trimming left V 5 bases short and J 5 bases short, with 13 bases between. This CDR3 is CASSQDRGDQPQHF. CDR3 nucleotide sequence: TGTGCCAGCAGTCAAGACAGAGGGGATCAGCCCCAGCATTTT.

The V and J genes are TRBV29-1 and TRBJ1-2; 9 bases are a match to TRBD1. The CDR3 loop spans 13 amino acids. The J segment lost 4 bases and the V segment lost 2 bases, leaving 2 bases of the junction unmatched. The V gene's germline CDR1 is SQVTM and CDR2 ANQGSEA. CDR3 loop: CSVETGGSYGYTF. The CDR3 DNA is TGCAGCGTTGAAACAGGGGGCAGCTATGGCTACACCTTC. Drawing the rest from reference TRBV29-1 and TRBJ1-2, the complete variable domain is SAVISQKPSRDICQRGTSLTIQCQVDSQVTMMFWYRQQPGQSLTLIATANQGSEATYESGFVIDKFPISRPNLTFSTLTVSNMSPEDSSIYLCSVETGGSYGYTFGSGTRLTVV.

The V gene is TRBV24-1, the J gene TRBJ1-1; TRBD1 might be the D (5 bases). The CDR3 extends over 13 amino acids. CDR1 KGHDR and CDR2 SFDVKD come from the germline V gene. Between the trimmed V and J ends, which lost 10 bases and 2 bases, there was a span of 13 bases. CDR3 nucleotides: TGTGCCACTTCCGACAGAACCAACACTGAAGCTTTCTTT. Translation gives CATSDRTNTEAFF.

To note about this clonotype: The junction departs from the called germline gene at one end, perhaps through a read error. The rearrangement links TRBV7-6 to TRBJ2-5; the D call may be TRBD1 or TRBD2 (5 bases each). This CDR3 contains 15 residues. The germline CDR1 and CDR2 sequences are SGHVS and FNYEAQ. This CDR3 is CASTLLLGPDSSQYF. Written as DNA, the CDR3 is TGTGCCAGCACCTTACTACTAGGCCCAGACAGTTCTCAGTACTTC.

The gene calls are TRBV7-1 and TRBJ2-5, with TRBD1 matching over 9 bases. TRBV7-1 is recorded as an ORF, its role being uncertain. The CDR3 spans 15 residues. The ends lost 6 bases at V and 5 bases at J; junction bases unmatched: 10. Here the CDR3 reads CASRIPGTGTETQYF. CDR3 in DNA: TGTGCCAGCAGAATTCCCGGGACAGGGACGGAGACCCAGTACTTC.

CDR3 nucleotide sequence: TGCAGTGCCGTACCGGGACAGGGGCCCTATAATTCACCCCTCCACTTT. This gives the protein CSAVPGQGPYNSPLHF. The gene calls are TRBV20-1 and TRBJ1-6, with TRBD1 matching over 10 bases. Germline V gene lookup returns CDR1 DFQATT and CDR2 SNEGSKA (reference sequence). Germline trimming cut 6 bases from V and 2 bases from J; bases unmatched to any gene: 7. CDR3 size: 16 residues.